Shown below are 26 T cell receptor beta chains from a single sample sequenced in a study of blood T cell repertoires in COVID-19. Clones were sequenced by immunoSEQ multiplex PCR, and TCRdb holds only the in-frame ones, with some missing. The data show about 210,000 clones, with 81% seen just once and approximately 9% held by the top ten. Sequenced: PBMCs or T cells enriched from blood (not recorded which). These receptors originate from a woman aged 45-65 years with acute COVID-19.

This clone appeared a few times. Other DNA sequences of this sample code for an identical CDR3. This chain connects TRBV7-2 to TRBJ1-5; 9 bases are a match to TRBD1. Germline values: CDR1 SGHTA, CDR2 FQGNSA. CDR3 length: 14 amino acids. Trimming removed 4 bases from V and 4 bases from J; junction bases left unmatched: 2. CDR3 DNA: TGTGCCAGCAGCTGGGGACAGGGTAATCAGCCCCAGCATTTT. Translation: CASSWGQGNQPQHF.

This clone has only one observation. This sequence joins TRBV6-5 and TRBJ2-5; 7 bases match TRBD1. Germline trimming cut 6 bases from V and 5 bases from J; bases unmatched to any gene: 9. This CDR3 has 14 residues. Germline loops: CDR1 MNHEY, CDR2 SVGAGI. CDR3 amino acids: CASRVTGFEETQYF. CDR3 in DNA: TGTGCCAGCAGAGTGACAGGGTTCGAGGAGACCCAGTACTTC.

The chain recombines TRBV30 with TRBJ1-6; no definite D call. CDR1 and CDR2 (germline): GTSNPN, SVGIG (reference sequence). Between the trimmed V and J ends, which lost 6 bases and 0 bases, there was a span of 9 bases. The CDR3 contains 14 residues. DNA for the CDR3: TGTGCCTGTCAACAGAGCTCCTATAATTCACCCCTCCACTTT. This codes for CACQQSSYNSPLHF.

The CDR3 DNA reads TGTGCCAGCAGCCTACCGGGACTAGCGGGGGACACCGGGGAGCTGTTTTTT. The encoded protein is CASSLPGLAGDTGELFF. The rearrangement links TRBV14 to TRBJ2-2, with 14 bases lining up with TRBD2. Germline-derived CDR1 and CDR2 are SGHDN and FVKESK. The CDR3 totals 17 residues. The V segment lost 4 bases and the J segment 3 bases; nucleotides outside the gene matches: 4.

In this sample, this clone turned up once. CDR3 amino acids: CASSPRQGLNTEAFF. The CDR3 coding sequence is TGTGCCAGCAGCCCGAGACAGGGATTGAACACTGAAGCTTTCTTT. This chain connects TRBV7-3 to TRBJ1-1; 7 nucleotides line up with TRBD1. CDR1 and CDR2 from the germline V gene are SGHTA and FQGTGA. Trimming at V came to 5 bases and at J to 0 bases, leaving 6 bases not matched to a gene. The CDR3 has 15 residues.

This chain uses TRBV28 with TRBJ1-6; the D gene is possibly TRBD1 (6 bases). The CDR3 is made up of 16 amino acids. Germline CDR1 reads MDHEN; CDR2 reads SYDVKM. Trimming cost V 3 bases and J 9 bases, with 18 bases left between them. The CDR3: CASSFISVVGGSPLHF. In DNA form, the CDR3 reads TGTGCCAGCAGTTTTATATCGGTTGTAGGGGGTTCACCCCTCCACTTT. Complete variable domain (other parts from reference TRBV28 and TRBJ1-6): DVKVTQSSRYLVKRTGEKVFLECVQDMDHENMFWYRQDPGLGLRLIYFSYDVKMKEKGDIPEGYSVSREKKERFSLILESASTNQTSMYLCASSFISVVGGSPLHFGNGTRLTVT.

The rearrangement links TRBV14 to TRBJ2-7; D remains ambiguous. CDR1 is SGHDN and CDR2 is FVKESK in the germline V gene. Deletions cut 3 bases from V and 1 base from J, with 10 bases between. The CDR3 totals 14 residues. CDR3 sequence: CASSQETVSYEQYF. Written as DNA, the CDR3 is TGTGCCAGCAGCCAGGAGACCGTATCCTACGAGCAGTACTTC.

The J gene is TRBJ2-1, the V gene TRBV20-1, with a weak D call TRBD2 (5 bases). Germline lookup yields CDR1 DFQATT and CDR2 SNEGSKA (reference sequence). Trimming removed 2 bases at V and 14 bases at J, with 10 bases between. The CDR3 runs to 10 residues. In DNA form, the CDR3 reads TGCAGTGCTAGATATTTCGGGGAGTTCTTC. This sequence encodes CSARYFGEFF.

This clone was recorded only once. The chain has TRBV5-1 and TRBJ2-1, with D perhaps TRBD2 (6 bases). The CDR3 length is 15 residues. The V end lost 0 bases, the J end lost 1 base, and 8 bases lay between the germline ends. Looked up from germline, CDR1 is SGHRS and CDR2 is YFSETQ. The CDR3 sequence is CASSLVAESYNEQFF. The CDR3 DNA sequence: TGCGCCAGCAGCTTGGTAGCGGAATCCTACAATGAGCAGTTCTTC.

This clone was picked up a small number of times. The chain couples TRBV10-3 to TRBJ2-1, with 9 nucleotides matching TRBD1. CDR1 and CDR2 from the germline V gene are ENHRY and SYGVKD. The CDR3 length is 18 residues. J was trimmed by 6 bases and V by 3 bases; bases with no gene match: 15. CDR3 in DNA: TGTGCCATCAGTGATAAGGTCATGACAGGGGGGTTTGGCAATGAGCAGTTCTTC. It yields the protein CAISDKVMTGGFGNEQFF.

A few counts support this clone. The V call is TRBV12-3 or TRBV12-4, the J call TRBJ2-7; 9 bases align to TRBD1. CDR3 length equals 13 residues. J lost 3 bases, V lost 7 bases, and 4 bases had no gene match. The CDR3 DNA follows: TGTGCCAGCAAAGTGGGACAGGGCTACGAGCAGTACTTC. It codes for CASKVGQGYEQYF.

This clone appeared once. The V and J genes are TRBV5-1 and TRBJ2-7, with D maybe TRBD1 (6 bases). Trimming cost V 5 bases and J 2 bases, with 17 bases left between them. The CDR3 spans 15 residues. Germline lookup yields CDR1 SGHRS and CDR2 YFSETQ. CDR3 sequence: CASSHNQGSTYEQYF. CDR3 bases: TGCGCCAGCAGTCATAATCAGGGGAGCACCTACGAGCAGTACTTC. Supplemented by reference TRBV5-1 and TRBJ2-7, the full variable domain reads KAGVTQTPRYLIKTRGQQVTLSCSPISGHRSVSWYQQTPGQGLQFLFEYFSETQRNKGNFPGRFSGRQFSNSRSEMNVSTLELGDSALYLCASSHNQGSTYEQYFGPGTRLTVT.

This clone is a singleton in its sample. The genes are TRBV6-5 and TRBJ2-5, with 7 bases aligning to TRBD2. V was pared by 10 bases and J by 4 bases, with 12 bases of the junction left unmatched. This CDR3 is built from 14 residues. Per the germline V gene, CDR1 is MNHEY and CDR2 is SVGAGI. CDR3 sequence reads: CATNPGTNLETQYF. DNA for the CDR3: TGTGCCACTAACCCCGGGACTAACTTAGAGACCCAGTACTTC.

As to this clone: Relative to the germline gene, one junction end is altered; a read error may explain this. This chain connects TRBV28 to TRBJ1-2, with a tentative D call TRBD1 (5 bases). The CDR3 extends over 16 amino acids. Germline CDR1 and CDR2: MDHEN and SYDVKM. The CDR3 here is CASTLVGGVGSGGYTF. The CDR3 DNA reads as TGTGCCAGCACTTTAGTGGGGGGAGTAGGATCCGGCGGCTACACCTTC.

This chain links TRBV7-9 with TRBJ1-1; no reliable D call. CDR1 SEHNR and CDR2 FQNEAQ come from the germline V gene (reference sequence). The CDR3 sequence is 13 residues long. Trimming shortened V by 2 bases and J by 12 bases, and 16 bases separated the two germline ends. CDR3 DNA: TGTGCCAGCAGCTTACTCGACGCGGCTCTTCCTTTCTTT. Amino acids: CASSLLDAALPFF.

The gene calls are TRBV30 and TRBJ1-6; D ambiguous. CDR1 GTSNPN and CDR2 SVGIG come from the germline V gene (reference sequence). There are 13 residues in the CDR3. V lost 5 bases, J lost 9 bases, and 14 bases lay in between. This chain's CDR3 is CAWEAGWRSPLHF. CDR3 DNA: TGTGCCTGGGAGGCGGGGTGGCGTTCACCCCTCCACTTT.

V usage is TRBV28 and J usage is TRBJ1-2; 10 bases are a match to TRBD1. V lost 3 bases and J lost 8; bases outside the gene matches: 6. From germline, CDR1 is MDHEN and CDR2 SYDVKM. This CDR3 contains 14 residues. CDR3 nucleotide sequence: TGTGCCAGCAGTTTTCGACAGGGGGCGCAAGGCTACACCTTC. Protein product: CASSFRQGAQGYTF.

The chain recombines TRBV11-2 with TRBJ1-2; 8 bases match TRBD1. The CDR3 has 14 residues. The ends lost 6 bases at V and 4 bases at J; junction bases unmatched: 7. From germline, CDR1 is SGHAT and CDR2 FQNNGV. DNA of the CDR3: TGTGCCAGCAGTTCCGGACAGGGTAGCTATGGCTACACCTTC. Its protein product is CASSSGQGSYGYTF.

The chain uses TRBV28 and TRBJ1-2; 9 bases fit TRBD1. Germline V CDR1 and CDR2: MDHEN, SYDVKM. The trim removed 5 bases at V and 3 bases at J, leaving 4 bases unmatched. This CDR3 comprises 14 residues. CDR3 sequence (DNA): TGTGCCAGCAGTCAAACAGGGGGCCACTATGGCTACACCTTC. Translated: CASSQTGGHYGYTF.

This sequence joins TRBV30 and TRBJ2-4; TRBD1 might be the D (5 bases). V shed 2 bases and J shed 0 bases, with 11 bases lying between them. The length of the CDR3 is 15 residues. Germline CDR1 reads GTSNPN; CDR2 reads SVGIG (reference sequence). The CDR3 DNA reads TGTGCCTGGAGTCCCCAGGGCCTAGCCAAAAACATTCAGTACTTC. It yields the protein CAWSPQGLAKNIQYF.

The J gene is TRBJ1-2, the V gene TRBV18, with a tentative D call TRBD1 (5 bases). Trimming shortened V by 5 bases and J by 4 bases, and 14 bases separated the two germline ends. Looked up from germline, CDR1 is KGHSH and CDR2 is LQKENI. The CDR3 consists of 14 residues. This chain's CDR3 is CASSGGPDSYGYTF. The CDR3 DNA sequence: TGTGCCAGCTCAGGAGGGCCCGACAGCTATGGCTACACCTTC.

This clone appeared once. This chain links TRBV11-3 with TRBJ2-1; possible D gene TRBD2, 6 bases. The germline gives CDR1 SGHNT, CDR2 YENEEA. The V and J ends lost 1 base and 2 bases respectively, with 9 bases between them. This CDR3 has 15 amino acids. CDR3 bases: TGTGCCAGCAGCTTAGTCGGGAGCGCCTACAATGAGCAGTTCTTC. Encoded protein: CASSLVGSAYNEQFF.

V gene TRBV18 combines with J gene TRBJ2-2, with 7 bases fitting TRBD1. This CDR3 region has 15 residues. V lost 2 bases, J lost 3 bases, and 3 bases stayed unmatched. Germline values: CDR1 KGHSH, CDR2 LQKENI. CDR3 sequence (DNA): TGTGCCAGCTCACCAGGCAGGGGGTACACCGGGGAGCTGTTTTTT. Residues: CASSPGRGYTGELFF.

Comments on this clone: Germline and junction disagree at one end, which may indicate a read error. The J gene is TRBJ2-7, the V gene TRBV7-9, with D possibly TRBD1 on 5 matching bases. This CDR3 region has 13 residues. The germline gives CDR1 SEHNR, CDR2 FQNEAQ (reference sequence). The CDR3 region is CASSLELESGAQF. CDR3 sequence (DNA): TGTGCCAGCAGCTTAGAATTAGAGAGTGGGGCCCAATTC. The variable domain in full, with the rest retrieved from reference TRBV7-9 and TRBJ2-7, is DTGVSQNPRHKITKRGQNVTFRCDPISEHNRLYWYRQTLGQGPEFLTYFQNEAQLEKSRLLSDRFSAERPKGSFSTLEIQRTEQGDSAMYLCASSLELESGAQFGPGTRLTVT.

The chain couples TRBV5-1 to TRBJ1-1; tentative D call: TRBD1 (5 bases). Trimming pared 0 bases from V and 1 base from J, leaving 10 bases between. Germline values: CDR1 SGHRS, CDR2 YFSETQ. The CDR3 spans 15 residues. As DNA, the CDR3 is TGCGCCAGCAGCTTGGCGGCAGGGTGGAACACTGAAGCTTTCTTT. It codes for CASSLAAGWNTEAFF.

This clone was observed a few times. This chain joins TRBV28 and TRBJ2-7; D remains ambiguous. The CDR3 contains 17 residues. V was cut by 2 bases and J by 0 bases, with 17 bases left in between. Germline V gives CDR1 MDHEN, CDR2 SYDVKM. The CDR3 DNA reads TGTGCCAGCAGTTTAATAATACCCCCCCCACACTCCTACGAGCAGTACTTC. It encodes CASSLIIPPPHSYEQYF.